The rows below give T cell receptor beta chains drawn from one sample of a study of blood T cell repertoires in COVID-19. Assay used: immunoSEQ multiplex PCR; TCRdb lists only in-frame clones, some missing. The sample yields roughly 100,000 clones, 84% seen once. Sequencing was performed on peripheral blood. These receptors were taken from a human donor in a cohort sampled during active or convalescent COVID-19. Each CDR3 is given with its conserved first and last residue. Each record gives: D gene, V gene, clone size, CDR3 length, J gene, CDR3 DNA, CDR3 protein. A D gene is named only where the DNA matches it firmly. The size entry is marked missing in some rows and otherwise reads once, few, many or a size class.

>NA|TRBV7-9|once|13|TRBJ2-7
TGTGCCAGCAGCCGGGGATGGGAGGACGAGCAGTACTTC
CASSRGWEDEQYF
>NA|TRBV7-2|few|14|TRBJ1-2
TGTGCCAGCAGCCCTAGGGGGGGAATTTATGGCTACACCTTC
CASSPRGGIYGYTF
>TRBD2|TRBV7-2|NA|15|TRBJ2-7
TGTGCCAGCAGCTTAGTAGCGGGGCAAACCTACGAGCAGTACTTC
CASSLVAGQTYEQYF
>TRBD1|TRBV19|NA|16|TRBJ1-5
TGTGCCAGTAGTAAGCCAAGAGGGGGCCCCAATCAGCCCCAGCATTTT
CASSKPRGGPNQPQHF
>NA|TRBV24-1|NA|14|TRBJ1-5
TGTGCCACCAGTGAAACAGGCCTCAATCAGCCCCAGCATTTT
CATSETGLNQPQHF
>NA|TRBV6-4|once|16|TRBJ2-2
TGTGCCAGCACCGAATTCACCGGGAAGAACACCGGGGAGCTGTTTTTT
CASTEFTGKNTGELFF
>TRBD2|TRBV19|NA|12|TRBJ2-7
TGTGCCAGTAGTCCTCTAGCGGGCGAGCAGTACTTC
CASSPLAGEQYF
>TRBD1|TRBV6-5|NA|11|TRBJ1-4
TGTGCCAGCAGAGGTGGACAGGGACTGTTTTTT
CASRGGQGLFF
>NA|TRBV6-2/TRBV6-3|NA|16|TRBJ1-6
TGTGCCAGCAGTTACGTCGCGACAGCCAATAATTCACCCCTCCACTTT
CASSYVATANNSPLHF
>NA|TRBV25-1|NA|13|TRBJ1-6
TGTGCCAGCCGAGGACCGCGGGATTCACCCCTCCACTTT
CASRGPRDSPLHF
>NA|TRBV6-5|NA|15|TRBJ1-6
TGTGCCAGCAGCCTTGGTACACGCAATAATTCACCCCTCCACTTT
CASSLGTRNNSPLHF
>NA|TRBV6-5|NA|14|TRBJ1-3
TGTGCCAGCGCTACAGTCGACTCTGGAAACACCATATATTTT
CASATVDSGNTIYF
>NA|TRBV2|NA|14|TRBJ1-1
TGTGCCAGCAGATCAGGGGCGAAAGGAACTGAAGCTTTCTTT
CASRSGAKGTEAFF
>NA|TRBV4-3|NA|14|TRBJ2-1
TGCGCCAGCAGCACGACTAGTTCCTACAATGAGCAGTTCTTC
CASSTTSSYNEQFF
>TRBD2|TRBV6-5|NA|16|TRBJ2-3
TGTGCCAGCAGTTCTATGGCCCTGGGACTAGCTGATACGCAGTATTTT
CASSSMALGLADTQYF
>NA|TRBV5-1|NA|13|TRBJ1-3
TGCGCCAGCAGCTTGGCCCGGGGAGACACCATATATTTT
CASSLARGDTIYF
>TRBD2|TRBV7-6|NA|17|TRBJ2-3
TGTGCCAGCAGCTTATTGGTCGGGGGAGGGAGCACAGATACGCAGTATTTT
CASSLLVGGGSTDTQYF